Listed below are T cell receptor beta chains from one sample, sequenced in a study of shared clonotypes between healthy human individuals. The data were produced by immunoSEQ multiplex PCR, yet TCRdb's version contains in-frame clones alone and is incomplete. Counted here are about 470,000 clones, roughly three quarters occurring once; the ten biggest clones make up approximately 13%. Sequencing was done on a sample of PBMCs. The receptor set was obtained from a woman aged 40 to 50 in good health. Some clones in this sample may be carry-over from other donors' samples. Each CDR3 is given with its conserved first and last residue. Each record gives: D gene, V gene, clone size, CDR3 protein. The D gene is left open where the match is weak. A row's size may be missing; if present it is once, few, many or a size class.

TRBD1 TRBV7-9 NA CASSETGGLIYEQYF
NA TRBV4-2 NA CASSQDLVGSGNTIYF
NA TRBV7-9 NA CASSPGPRNTEAFF
TRBD1 TRBV5-1 NA CASSVGTGISYNEQFF
TRBD2 TRBV5-1 NA CASSLVPSGGQETQYF
NA TRBV6-5 NA CASSYSMTEKLFF
NA TRBV7-2 NA CASSPTHNEQFF
NA TRBV5-1 NA CASSFWGITEAFF
NA TRBV11-2 once CASSPFNEQFF
NA TRBV30 NA CAWRVTRTGTGELFF
TRBD1 TRBV28 NA CASSDSLGRQGDGYTF
NA TRBV28 few CATLKGEGYSTDTQYF
NA TRBV2 once CASRLPTGGGYTGELFF
NA TRBV21-1 once CARAVGAAGGGNTEAFF
TRBD2 TRBV19 NA CASTSGSRTNEQFF
NA TRBV9 NA CASSASVVGTEAFF
TRBD2 TRBV5-1 NA CASSFGLAGNTDTQYF
NA TRBV28 NA CASTNQETQYF
NA TRBV6-1 NA CASSEGTKLYQETQYF
NA TRBV6-5 NA CASSKGGAQNIQYF
NA TRBV10-3 NA CAIGRPREADTQYF
NA TRBV30 NA CAWSVRTGLITDTQYF
TRBD1 TRBV28 NA CASSEPQGDTQYF
TRBD2 TRBV10-3 many CAISDTSGNSYEQYF
NA TRBV6-4 NA CASSQKPGTNTGELFF
NA TRBV9 many CASSPSAREDAFF
NA TRBV11-2 few CASSPLRVATEAFF
NA TRBV7-6 NA CASSLGSGAAYSNQPQHF
NA TRBV5-1 NA CASSEGQPPNEQYF
NA TRBV30 once CAWARLAGGNSPLHF
TRBD1 TRBV7-2 NA CASSWGNRGQETQYF
NA TRBV11-2 NA CASSLGTSPDEQYF
TRBD2 TRBV18 NA CASSPLLAGADEQYF
NA TRBV7-9 NA CASSLSSTGELFF
NA TRBV6-1 NA CASNELGAGNTIYF
NA TRBV7-9 once CASSAPGQPQHF
NA TRBV7-9 once CASSPPGGSYNEQFF
NA TRBV6-1 NA CASTGRSLVEKLFF
NA TRBV19 NA CASSPRGGGGETQYF
NA TRBV28 NA CASSLWQGNQPQHF
NA TRBV10-3 NA CATTDNYNEQFF
NA TRBV7-8 NA CASSRGTNTEAFF
TRBD2 TRBV5-4 NA CASSLGLAVGDEQFF
NA TRBV5-1 NA CASSVAGGDQETQYF
NA TRBV5-1 NA CASSLMTGGTEAFF
NA TRBV5-1 NA CASSLAMGSGETQYF
NA TRBV6-4 NA CASSDRGTGDEQFF
TRBD2 TRBV5-1 NA CASSLGVGGPPYEQYF
NA TRBV4-3 NA CASSQGETGRDGYTF
NA TRBV11-2 NA CASSLGGPNKRDTQYF
TRBD1 TRBV29-1 NA CSVRAGGSYEQYF
NA TRBV28 NA CASSLLGAGGELFF
NA TRBV5-6 NA CASSLMATGNYGYTF
TRBD1 TRBV6-6 NA CASITGQGAPGNTIYF
TRBD2 TRBV7-3 NA CASSSSGGEETQYF
NA TRBV11-2 NA CASSSYTRETQYF
TRBD1 TRBV5-5 NA CASSLGQGPYEQYF
NA TRBV9 NA CASSVDPSGNTGELFF